These 2 T cell receptor beta chains were sequenced from one sample in a study of shared clonotypes between healthy human individuals (dated by TCRdb to the early 2020s). Receptors were amplified or captured by the immunoSEQ multiplex PCR assay. TCRdb re-hosts the immuneACCESS table, in-frame sequences only. Its copies lack some clones; in the studies checked, an unresolved V gene accounts for under half of them, and the cause for the rest is not known. Counted in this sample were more than 550,000 clones; over 55% of them appeared once. Under 2% of the sample lies in the top ten. Specimen: memory CD4+ T cells sorted from blood. Read against the paper, the sample's cell subset or site label means: CD45RA-negative fraction. All receptors come from a woman aged 25 to 39 in good health.

The chain has TRBV7-2 and TRBJ2-7, with 7 nucleotides matching TRBD2. The germline V gene encodes CDR1 SGHTA and CDR2 FQGNSA. This CDR3 has 12 amino acids. Trimming at V came to 6 bases and at J to 6 bases, leaving 5 bases not matched to a gene. CDR3 sequence (DNA): TGTGCCAGCAGTCCCTGGGGGGGCGAGCAGTACTTC. Its protein is CASSPWGGEQYF.

This clone was seen a handful of times. The chain uses TRBV6-6 and TRBJ1-1; 7 nucleotides line up with TRBD1. V shed 7 bases and J 3 bases; nucleotides not matched to a gene: 8. From germline, CDR1 is MNHNY and CDR2 SVGAGI (reference sequence). This CDR3 has 14 residues. The CDR3 protein is CASMTGYRDTEAFF. In nucleotides, the CDR3 is TGTGCCAGCATGACAGGGTATCGCGACACTGAAGCTTTCTTT.